There are many counts of the clone carrying this T cell receptor beta chain. Its antigen remains unknown. Hyperthyroidism had been newly diagnosed in patients aged 18 to 65, and its duration was under 2 months. Reasons for excluding patients were uncontrolled infection, other autoimmune disease, pregnancy or lactation. Clinical symptoms, serum thyroxine and TRAb, thyroid ultrasound and orbital computed tomography were used for the diagnoses. The CDR3 length is 15 residues. The germline gives CDR1 SGHAT, CDR2 FQDESV (reference sequence). Trimming removed 5 bases at V and 4 bases at J, with 17 bases between. These data come from a study of T cells in Graves' hyperthyroidism and ophthalmopathy. Study observations and caveats: Ophthalmopathy, as predicted by the model, came a median 6.5 months after the prediction.

Researchers amplified the TCR beta CDR3 regions from RNA transcripts. A set of HTBI primers served as the primers for a first-round RT-PCR of the TCR CDR3. TCRdb recomputed calls from the multiplex PCR reads with MiXCR, one row per CDR3 protein. The sample includes 690,000 or so distinct CDR3 sequences, 18% seen only once; the top ten take 15% to 20%. The source material was blood. This receptor was identified in a woman in her 50s with Graves' hyperthyroidism that later progressed to Graves' ophthalmopathy. The chain carries TRBV11-1 and TRBJ1-1, with D unresolved. This CDR3 reads CASSPLRVASTEAFF. In DNA, the CDR3 is TGTGCCAGCAGCCCACTCCGGGTCGCGAGCACTGAAGCTTTCTTT.